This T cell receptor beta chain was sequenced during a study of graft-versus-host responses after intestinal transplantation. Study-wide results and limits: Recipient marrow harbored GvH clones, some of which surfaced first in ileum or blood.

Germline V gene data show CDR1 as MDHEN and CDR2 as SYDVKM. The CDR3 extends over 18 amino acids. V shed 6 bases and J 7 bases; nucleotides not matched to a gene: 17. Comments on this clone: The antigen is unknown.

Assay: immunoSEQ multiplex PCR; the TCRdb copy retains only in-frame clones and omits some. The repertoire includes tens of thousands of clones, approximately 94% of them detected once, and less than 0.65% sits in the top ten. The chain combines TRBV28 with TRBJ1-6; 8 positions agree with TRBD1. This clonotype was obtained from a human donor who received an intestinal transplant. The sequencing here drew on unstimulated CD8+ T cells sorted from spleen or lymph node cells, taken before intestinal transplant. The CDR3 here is CASSPDRVFLASNSPLHF. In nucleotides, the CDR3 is TGTGCCAGCAGCCCGGACAGGGTTTTTTTAGCCTCGAATTCACCCCTCCACTTT.